This T cell receptor (beta chain) was recovered during a study of molecular identifiers for immune sequencing clone quantification. TCRdb recomputed calls from the PCR reads with MiXCR, one row per CDR3 protein. The table has around 470,000 distinct CDR3 sequences, 25% seen once. The CDR3 has 18 amino acids. Trimming shortened V by 0 bases and J by 0 bases, and 18 bases separated the two germline ends. Germline V gene data show CDR1 as SGHDN and CDR2 as FVKESK. The sample consisted of naive CD8+ T cells from blood, with Jurkat cell RNA spiked in. Subset specified: FACS-sorted CD8+CD4-CCR7+CD45RA+ naive T cells. This clonotype originated in a human donor in good health. Some libraries in this study had Jurkat cell RNA spiked in. The chain couples TRBV14 to TRBJ2-7, with D perhaps assigned TRBD1 or TRBD2 (7 bases each). CDR3 sequence: CASSQDQPGGAYSYEQYF. Written as DNA, the CDR3 is TGTGCCAGCAGCCAAGATCAGCCAGGGGGGGCCTACTCCTACGAGCAGTACTTC. Drawing the rest from reference TRBV14 and TRBJ2-7, the complete variable domain is EAGVTQFPSHSVIEKGQTVTLRCDPISGHDNLYWYRRVMGKEIKFLLHFVKESKQDESGMPNNRFLAERTGGTYSTLKVQPAELEDSGVYFCASSQDQPGGAYSYEQYFGPGTRLTVT.